A single sample is the source of the 8 T cell receptor beta chains below, sequenced in a study of T cell repertoires in cytomegalovirus infection. A single record per CDR3 protein comes from TCRdb applying MiXCR to the reads. The table includes approximately 200,000 distinct CDR3 sequences, 22% detected once. The specimen was CD8+ T cells from PBMCs. The source of these receptors is a human donor in good health (CMV status not recorded). Some clones in this sample may be carry-over from other donors' samples.

The chain combines TRBV20-1 with TRBJ2-3, with TRBD1 as a possible D gene (5 bases). Trimming pared 6 bases from V and 1 base from J, leaving 14 bases between. CDR3 size: 14 residues. CDR1 DFQATT and CDR2 SNEGSKA come from the germline V gene (reference sequence). Here the CDR3 DNA reads TGCAGTGCGACAGACAACCCACGCACAGATACGCAGTATTTT. This codes for CSATDNPRTDTQYF.

The rearrangement joins TRBV12-3 or TRBV12-4 to TRBJ2-2; no clear D gene. There are 12 residues in the CDR3. V dropped 7 bases and J dropped 0 bases, with 3 bases sitting between them. CDR3 protein: CASMANTGELFF. CDR3 coding DNA: TGTGCCAGCATGGCGAACACCGGGGAGCTGTTTTTT.

The V gene is TRBV5-1, the J gene TRBJ2-7; D is perhaps TRBD2 (6 bases). CDR1 SGHRS and CDR2 YFSETQ come from the germline V gene. CDR3 size: 15 residues. The V end lost 0 bases, the J end lost 6 bases, and 16 bases lay between the germline ends. The CDR3 DNA follows: TGCGCCAGCAGCTTGGCTGTCGGGGGAGGCGGCGAGCAGTACTTC. It translates to CASSLAVGGGGEQYF.

This clonotype was seen more than once but under ten times. The V and J genes are TRBV2 and TRBJ2-1; unclear D gene. The CDR3 is 11 residues long. The germline gives CDR1 SNHLY, CDR2 FYNNEI. V was pared by 6 bases and J by 9 bases, with 9 bases between. As DNA, the CDR3 is TGTGCCAGCAGCTACGGACGTGAGCAGTTCTTC. This gives the protein CASSYGREQFF.

This chain uses TRBV12-3 or TRBV12-4 with TRBJ1-1; D gene uncertain. The CDR3 runs to 12 residues. V lost 5 bases to trimming and J lost 10 bases, with 14 bases between them. The DNA for the CDR3 is TGTGCCAGCAGTGTGGGTTCGGTAGTAGCTTTCTTT. Its translation: CASSVGSVVAFF.

Comments on this clonotype: The junction departs from germline at one end; a sequencing error may be responsible. V usage is TRBV20-1 and J usage is TRBJ2-5; D unclear. This CDR3 has 12 amino acids. CDR1 is DFQATT, CDR2 SNEGSKA, per germline (reference sequence). The CDR3 sequence is CSSSIGDGTQYF. Here the CDR3 DNA reads TGCAGTTCTAGTATTGGGGATGGGACCCAGTACTTC.

V gene TRBV6-5 combines with J gene TRBJ1-2, with D tentatively TRBD1 (6 bases). Germline V gene sequence: CDR1 MNHEY, CDR2 SVGAGI. The germline V and J ends were trimmed by 8 bases and 2 bases, with 15 bases remaining between them. This CDR3 is 14 amino acids long. The DNA of the CDR3 is TGTGCCAGCCTTCCGACAGGAGGAAACTATGGCTACACCTTC. Protein sequence: CASLPTGGNYGYTF.

This clonotype was counted only a few times. The CDR3 reads CAGQRGAAYEQYF. The CDR3 DNA is TGTGCCGGCCAGCGGGGGGCCGCCTACGAGCAGTACTTC. The rearrangement links TRBV28 to TRBJ2-7; 9 bases map to TRBD2. Germline values: CDR1 MDHEN, CDR2 SYDVKM. The CDR3 is made up of 13 amino acids. J was trimmed by 2 bases and V by 11 bases; bases with no gene match: 7.